This TCR beta chain appears in the sequencing data of a study of T cell repertoires in cytomegalovirus infection. Study findings and constraints: Based on cumulative public TCR beta family frequency, carriers of CMV plus the relevant HLA were identified.

TCRdb independently ran MiXCR on the reads; one entry per CDR3 protein. The sample records roughly 230,000 distinct CDR3 sequences, approximately 6.7% being singletons. A word on this clonotype: The target antigen is unknown.

V was pared by 10 bases and J by 7 bases, with 17 bases between. Germline V gene lookup returns CDR1 LNHDA and CDR2 SQIVND (reference sequence). This CDR3 region has 14 residues. What was sequenced was PBMCs. This rearrangement joins TRBV19 to TRBJ1-6; tentative D call: TRBD1 (5 bases). This TCR came from a human donor in good health (CMV status not recorded). Some clones in this sample may be carry-over from other donors' samples. The CDR3 sequence: CATGTGTENSPLHF. In DNA, the CDR3 is TGTGCCACCGGGACCGGGACCGAGAATTCACCCCTCCACTTT.